The present entry profiles one TCR beta chain with its context. This entry comes from a study of blood T cell repertoires in COVID-19. Germline values: CDR1 MNHEY, CDR2 SVGEGT. The CDR3 is 13 residues long. V was clipped by 6 bases and J by 4 bases, with 12 bases between them. This table comes from immunoSEQ multiplex PCR, and its TCRdb copy is limited to in-frame clones, with some not included. The sample records over 250,000 clones, 75% to 90% being singletons. The sequence was obtained from a woman between 40 and 50 years old who had recovered from COVID-19. The chain employs TRBV6-2 or TRBV6-3 and TRBJ1-2, with D tentatively TRBD1 (5 bases). The specimen was peripheral blood. The CDR3 region is CASSPAGGYGYTF. CDR3 nucleotides: TGTGCCAGCAGCCCGGCGGGGGGCTATGGCTACACCTTC.